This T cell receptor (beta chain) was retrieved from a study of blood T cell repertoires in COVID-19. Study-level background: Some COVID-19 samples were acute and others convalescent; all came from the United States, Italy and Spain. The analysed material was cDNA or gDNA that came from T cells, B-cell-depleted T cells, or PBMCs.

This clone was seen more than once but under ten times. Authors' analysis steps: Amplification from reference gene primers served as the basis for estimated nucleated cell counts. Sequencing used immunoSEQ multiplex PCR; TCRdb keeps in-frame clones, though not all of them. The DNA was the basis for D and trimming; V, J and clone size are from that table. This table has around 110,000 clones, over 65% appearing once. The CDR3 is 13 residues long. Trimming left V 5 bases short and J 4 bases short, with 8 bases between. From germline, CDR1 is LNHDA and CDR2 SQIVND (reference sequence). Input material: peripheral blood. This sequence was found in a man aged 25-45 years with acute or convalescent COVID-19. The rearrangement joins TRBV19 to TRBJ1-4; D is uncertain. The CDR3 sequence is CASSSAVNEKLFF. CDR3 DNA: TGTGCCAGTAGTTCCGCAGTTAATGAAAAACTGTTTTTT.